The TCR beta chain described here comes from a study of blood T cell repertoires in COVID-19. In the original processing: The assay estimated nucleated cells by amplifying reference gene primers. TCRdb's table, derived via immunoSEQ multiplex PCR, lists solely in-frame clones and lacks some. Clonal size and the V and J genes are those of that table, whereas D and trimming came from the DNA. The data contain about 200,000 clones, approximately 85% of them singletons. Per germline, CDR1 LNHDA and CDR2 SQIVND (reference sequence). Unmatched junction bases numbered 3, after V lost 0 bases and J lost 7 bases. The length of the CDR3 is 13 residues. Which cohort a participant joined came from the clinical history participants gave.

The rearrangement links TRBV19 to TRBJ2-7, with 7 nucleotides matching TRBD2. The specimen sequenced was PBMCs or T cells enriched from blood (not recorded which). This TCR derives from a man aged 35 to 55 who had recovered from COVID-19. CDR3 protein: CASSIEREAEQYF. Written as DNA, the CDR3 is TGTGCCAGTAGTATAGAACGGGAGGCGGAGCAGTACTTC.